This TCR beta chain derives from a study of blood T cell repertoires in COVID-19. The overall study: T cells, B-cell-depleted T cells, or PBMCs provided the cDNA or gDNA that served as material.

This clone was detected only once. The J segment lost 5 bases and the V segment lost 5 bases, leaving 5 bases of the junction unmatched. This CDR3 has 14 amino acids. CDR1 MNHEY and CDR2 SMNVEV come from the germline V gene (reference sequence). TCRdb's table, derived via immunoSEQ multiplex PCR, lists solely in-frame clones and lacks some. The sample comprises hundreds of thousands of clones, 85% of which are singletons, and about 2% rests with the top ten. Sample: PBMCs or T cells enriched from blood (not recorded which). The source of this sequence is a young woman who had been exposed to COVID-19. This chain uses TRBV27 with TRBJ1-2; 10 nucleotides line up with TRBD1. The CDR3 region is CASSVTGGAYGYTF. In DNA, the CDR3 is TGTGCCAGCAGTGTGACAGGGGGCGCGTATGGCTACACCTTC.